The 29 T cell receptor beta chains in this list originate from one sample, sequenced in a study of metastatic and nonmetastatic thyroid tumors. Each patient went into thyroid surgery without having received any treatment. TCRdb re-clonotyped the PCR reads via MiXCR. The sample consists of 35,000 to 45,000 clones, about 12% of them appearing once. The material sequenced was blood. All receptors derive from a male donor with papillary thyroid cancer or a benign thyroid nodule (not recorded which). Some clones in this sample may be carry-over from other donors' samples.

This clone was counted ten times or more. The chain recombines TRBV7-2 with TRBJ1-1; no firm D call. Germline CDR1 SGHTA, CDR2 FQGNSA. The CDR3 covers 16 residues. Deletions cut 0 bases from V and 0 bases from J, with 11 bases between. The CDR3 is CASSLADFILNTEAFF. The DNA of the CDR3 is TGTGCCAGCAGCTTAGCCGATTTCATACTGAACACTGAAGCTTTCTTT.

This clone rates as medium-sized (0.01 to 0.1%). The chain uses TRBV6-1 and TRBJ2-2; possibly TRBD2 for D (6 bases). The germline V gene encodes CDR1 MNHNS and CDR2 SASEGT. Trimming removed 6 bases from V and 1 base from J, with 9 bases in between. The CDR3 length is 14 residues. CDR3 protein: CASSTGLNTGELFF. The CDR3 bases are TGTGCCAGCAGCACGGGACTGAACACCGGGGAGCTGTTTTTT.

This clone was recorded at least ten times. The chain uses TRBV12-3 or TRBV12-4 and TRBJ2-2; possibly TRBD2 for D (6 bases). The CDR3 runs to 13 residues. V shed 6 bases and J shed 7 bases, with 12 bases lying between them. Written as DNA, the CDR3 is TGTGCCAGCAGCCCAACAGCGGGCGGGGAGCTGTTTTTT. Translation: CASSPTAGGELFF.

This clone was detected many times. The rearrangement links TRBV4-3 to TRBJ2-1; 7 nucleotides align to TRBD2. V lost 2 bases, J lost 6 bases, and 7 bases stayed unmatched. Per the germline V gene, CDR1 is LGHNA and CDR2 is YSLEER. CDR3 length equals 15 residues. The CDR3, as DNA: TGCGCCAGCAGCCAACAGCGGGGCATAAGCAATGAGCAGTTCTTC. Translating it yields CASSQQRGISNEQFF.

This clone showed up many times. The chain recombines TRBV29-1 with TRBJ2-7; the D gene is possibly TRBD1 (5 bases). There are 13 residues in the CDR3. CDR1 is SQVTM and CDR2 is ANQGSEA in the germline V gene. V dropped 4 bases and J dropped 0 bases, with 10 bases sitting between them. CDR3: CSVGPRDSYEQYF. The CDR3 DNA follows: TGCAGCGTTGGTCCCAGGGACTCCTACGAGCAGTACTTC.

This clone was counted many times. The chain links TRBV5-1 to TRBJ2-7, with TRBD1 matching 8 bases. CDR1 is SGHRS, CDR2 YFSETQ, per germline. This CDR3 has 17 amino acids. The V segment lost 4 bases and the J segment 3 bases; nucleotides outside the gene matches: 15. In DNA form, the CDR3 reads TGCGCCAGCAGCCAGCGAGCACGGACAGGGTACGGCTACGAGCAGTACTTC. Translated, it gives CASSQRARTGYGYEQYF.

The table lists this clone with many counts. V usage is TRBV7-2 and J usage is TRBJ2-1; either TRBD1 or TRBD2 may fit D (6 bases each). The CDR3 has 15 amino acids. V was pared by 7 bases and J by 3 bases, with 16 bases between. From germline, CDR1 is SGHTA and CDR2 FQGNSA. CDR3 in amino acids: CASTGEANYYNEQFF. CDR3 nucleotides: TGTGCCAGCACAGGGGAGGCGAACTACTACAATGAGCAGTTCTTC. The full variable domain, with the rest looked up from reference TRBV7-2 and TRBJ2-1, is GAGVSQSPSNKVTEKGKDVELRCDPISGHTALYWYRQSLGQGLEFLIYFQGNSAPDKSGLPSDRFSAERTGGSVSTLTIQRTQQEDSAVYLCASTGEANYYNEQFFGPGTRLTVL.

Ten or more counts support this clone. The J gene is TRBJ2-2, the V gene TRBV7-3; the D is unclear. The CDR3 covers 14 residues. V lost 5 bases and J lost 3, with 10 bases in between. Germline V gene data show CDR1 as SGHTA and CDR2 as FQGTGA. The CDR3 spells CASSPTSHTGELFF. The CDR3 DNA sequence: TGTGCCAGCAGCCCGACATCCCACACCGGGGAGCTGTTTTTT.

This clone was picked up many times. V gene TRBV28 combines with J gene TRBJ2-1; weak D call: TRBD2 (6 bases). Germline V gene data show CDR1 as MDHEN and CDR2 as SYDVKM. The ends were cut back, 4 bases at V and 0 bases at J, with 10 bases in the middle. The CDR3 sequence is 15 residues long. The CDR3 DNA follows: TGTGCCAGCAGTTGGGACGGGAGCTCCTACAATGAGCAGTTCTTC. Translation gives CASSWDGSSYNEQFF.

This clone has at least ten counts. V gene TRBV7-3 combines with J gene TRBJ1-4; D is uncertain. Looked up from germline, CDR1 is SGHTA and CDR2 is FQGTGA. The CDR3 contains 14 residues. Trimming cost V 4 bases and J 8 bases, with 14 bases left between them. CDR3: CASSSVDLREKLFF. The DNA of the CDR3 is TGTGCCAGCAGCTCCGTGGACCTTCGGGAAAAACTGTTTTTT.

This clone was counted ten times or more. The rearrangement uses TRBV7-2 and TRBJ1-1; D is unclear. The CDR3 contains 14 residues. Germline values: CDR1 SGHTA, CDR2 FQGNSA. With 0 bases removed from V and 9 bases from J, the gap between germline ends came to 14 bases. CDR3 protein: CASSLAWGGGQAFF. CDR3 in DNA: TGTGCCAGCAGCTTAGCCTGGGGAGGAGGGCAAGCTTTCTTT. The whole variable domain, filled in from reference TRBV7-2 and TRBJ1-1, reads GAGVSQSPSNKVTEKGKDVELRCDPISGHTALYWYRQSLGQGLEFLIYFQGNSAPDKSGLPSDRFSAERTGGSVSTLTIQRTQQEDSAVYLCASSLAWGGGQAFFGQGTRLTVV.

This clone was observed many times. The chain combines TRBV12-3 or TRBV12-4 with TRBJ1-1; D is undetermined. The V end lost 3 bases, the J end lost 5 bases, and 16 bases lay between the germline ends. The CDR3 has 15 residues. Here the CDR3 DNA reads TGTGCCAGCAGTTTCAACCCCCCGGGGTTGACTGAAGCTTTCTTT. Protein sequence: CASSFNPPGLTEAFF.

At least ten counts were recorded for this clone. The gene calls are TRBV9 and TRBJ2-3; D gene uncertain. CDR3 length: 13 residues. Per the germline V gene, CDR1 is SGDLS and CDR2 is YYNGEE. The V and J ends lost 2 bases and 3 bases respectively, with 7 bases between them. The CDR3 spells CASSVPPTDTQYF. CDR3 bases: TGTGCCAGCAGCGTCCCTCCTACAGATACGCAGTATTTT.

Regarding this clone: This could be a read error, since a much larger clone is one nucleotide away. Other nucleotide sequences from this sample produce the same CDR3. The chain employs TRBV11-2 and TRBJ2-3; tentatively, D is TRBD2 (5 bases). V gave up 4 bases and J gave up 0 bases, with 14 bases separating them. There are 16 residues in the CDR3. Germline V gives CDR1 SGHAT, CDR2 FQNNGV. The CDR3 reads CASSSRGSGSTDTQYF. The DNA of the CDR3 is TGTGCCAGCAGCTCCCGGGGTAGTGGGAGCACAGATACGCAGTATTTT.

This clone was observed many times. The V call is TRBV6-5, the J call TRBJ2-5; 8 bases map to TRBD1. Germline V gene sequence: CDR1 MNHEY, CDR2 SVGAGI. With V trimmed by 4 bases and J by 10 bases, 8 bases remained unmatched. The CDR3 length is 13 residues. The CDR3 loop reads CASSWAGGGIQYF. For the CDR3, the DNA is TGTGCCAGCAGTTGGGCAGGGGGCGGGATCCAGTACTTC.

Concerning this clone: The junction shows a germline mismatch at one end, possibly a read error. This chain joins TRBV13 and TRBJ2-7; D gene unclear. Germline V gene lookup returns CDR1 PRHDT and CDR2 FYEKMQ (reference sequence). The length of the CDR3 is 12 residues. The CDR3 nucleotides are TGTGCCAGCAGCTTAGATCTCGACGAGCAGCACTTC. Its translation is CASSLDLDEQHF.

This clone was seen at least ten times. In DNA, the CDR3 is TGCGCCAGCAGCAGTCTACCCGGGACAGGGAGGGAGACCCAGTACTTC. Translation gives CASSSLPGTGRETQYF. This rearrangement joins TRBV5-1 to TRBJ2-5; 9 bases fit TRBD1. This CDR3 has 16 residues. With V trimmed by 4 bases and J by 5 bases, 12 bases remained unmatched. The germline V gene has CDR1 SGHRS and CDR2 YFSETQ.

The CDR3 DNA reads as TGTGCCAGCAGCCTCCCCCCGGGGGCGGGCGAGCAGTACTTC. Translation gives CASSLPPGAGEQYF. V and J are TRBV7-9 and TRBJ2-7, with D perhaps matching TRBD1 or TRBD2 (6 bases each). The CDR3 has 14 residues. Germline loops: CDR1 SEHNR, CDR2 FQNEAQ (reference sequence). V lost 5 bases and J lost 6, with 17 bases in between.

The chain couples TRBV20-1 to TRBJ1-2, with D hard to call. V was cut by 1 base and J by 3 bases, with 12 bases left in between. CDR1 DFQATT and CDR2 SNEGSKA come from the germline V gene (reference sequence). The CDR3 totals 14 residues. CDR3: CSARVGSFYYGYTF. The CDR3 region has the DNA TGCAGTGCTAGAGTTGGGAGCTTCTACTATGGCTACACCTTC.

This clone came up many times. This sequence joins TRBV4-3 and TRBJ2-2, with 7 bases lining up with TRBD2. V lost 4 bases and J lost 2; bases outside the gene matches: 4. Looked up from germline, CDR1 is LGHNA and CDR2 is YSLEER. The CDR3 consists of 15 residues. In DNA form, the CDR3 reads TGCGCCAGCAGCCCCCGACTAGCCAACACCGGGGAGCTGTTTTTT. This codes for CASSPRLANTGELFF.

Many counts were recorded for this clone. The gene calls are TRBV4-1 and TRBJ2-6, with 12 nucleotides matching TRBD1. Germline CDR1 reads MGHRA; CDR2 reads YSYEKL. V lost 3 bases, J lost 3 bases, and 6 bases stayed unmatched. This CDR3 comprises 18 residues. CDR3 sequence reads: CASSQGTGGIIGANVLTF. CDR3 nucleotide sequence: TGCGCCAGCAGCCAGGGGACAGGGGGCATTATTGGGGCCAACGTCCTGACTTTC.

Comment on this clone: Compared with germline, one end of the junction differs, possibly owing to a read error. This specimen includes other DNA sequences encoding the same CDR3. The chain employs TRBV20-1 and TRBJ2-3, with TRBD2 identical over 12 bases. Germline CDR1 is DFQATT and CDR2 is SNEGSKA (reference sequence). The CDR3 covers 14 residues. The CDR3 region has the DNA TGCAGTGCTCCACTAGCGGGAGGTTCAGACACGCAGTATTTT. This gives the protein CSAPLAGGSDTQYF.

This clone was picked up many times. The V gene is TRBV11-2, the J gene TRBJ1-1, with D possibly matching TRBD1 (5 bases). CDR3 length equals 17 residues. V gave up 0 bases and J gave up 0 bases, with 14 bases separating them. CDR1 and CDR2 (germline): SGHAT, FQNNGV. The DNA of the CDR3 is TGTGCCAGCAGCTTAGATGGGCAGGGCATATTGAACACTGAAGCTTTCTTT. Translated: CASSLDGQGILNTEAFF. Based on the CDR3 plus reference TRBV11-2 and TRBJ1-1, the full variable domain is EAGVAQSPRYKIIEKRQSVAFWCNPISGHATLYWYQQILGQGPKLLIQFQNNGVVDDSQLPKDRFSAERLKGVDSTLKIQPAKLEDSAVYLCASSLDGQGILNTEAFFGQGTRLTVV.

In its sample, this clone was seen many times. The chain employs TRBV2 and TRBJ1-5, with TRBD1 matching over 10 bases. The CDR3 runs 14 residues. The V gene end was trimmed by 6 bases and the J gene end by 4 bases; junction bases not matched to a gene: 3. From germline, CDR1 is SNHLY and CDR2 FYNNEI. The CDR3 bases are TGTGCCAGCAGAGGACAGGGGGGAAATCAGCCCCAGCATTTT. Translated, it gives CASRGQGGNQPQHF.

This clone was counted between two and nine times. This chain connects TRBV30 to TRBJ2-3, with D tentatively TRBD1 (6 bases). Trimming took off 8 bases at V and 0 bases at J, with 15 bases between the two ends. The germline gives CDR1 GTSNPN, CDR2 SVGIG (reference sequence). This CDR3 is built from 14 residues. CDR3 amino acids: CAHQLTGSTDTQYF. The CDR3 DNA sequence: TGTGCCCACCAATTGACAGGTAGCACAGATACGCAGTATTTT.

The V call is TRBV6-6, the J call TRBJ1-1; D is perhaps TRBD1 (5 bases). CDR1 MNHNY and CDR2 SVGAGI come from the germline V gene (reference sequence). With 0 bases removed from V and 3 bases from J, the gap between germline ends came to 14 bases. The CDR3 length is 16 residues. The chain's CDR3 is CASSYSGGIGDTEAFF. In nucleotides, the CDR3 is TGTGCCAGCAGTTACTCGGGGGGTATTGGGGACACTGAAGCTTTCTTT.

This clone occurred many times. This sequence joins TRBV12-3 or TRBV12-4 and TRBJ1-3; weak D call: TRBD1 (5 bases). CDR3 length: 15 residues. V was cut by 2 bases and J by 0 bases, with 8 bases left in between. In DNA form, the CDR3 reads TGTGCCAGCAGTTTACGGGGCAACTCTGGAAACACCATATATTTT. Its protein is CASSLRGNSGNTIYF.

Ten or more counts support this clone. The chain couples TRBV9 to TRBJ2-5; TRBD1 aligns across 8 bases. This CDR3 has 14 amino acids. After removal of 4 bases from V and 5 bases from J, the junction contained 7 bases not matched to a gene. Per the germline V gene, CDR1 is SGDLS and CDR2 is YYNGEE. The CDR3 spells CASSLGQGVETQYF. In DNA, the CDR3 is TGTGCCAGCAGCTTAGGACAGGGAGTGGAGACCCAGTACTTC.

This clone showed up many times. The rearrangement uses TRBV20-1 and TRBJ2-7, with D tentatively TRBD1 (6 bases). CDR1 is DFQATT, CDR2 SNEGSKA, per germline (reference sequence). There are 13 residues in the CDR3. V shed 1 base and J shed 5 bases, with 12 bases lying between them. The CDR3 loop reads CSARGQAGHEQYF. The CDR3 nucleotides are TGCAGTGCTAGAGGACAGGCGGGCCACGAGCAGTACTTC.